This T cell receptor (delta chain) appears in the sequencing data of a study of γδ T cells in repeated Plasmodium falciparum infection. In regard to this clone: Its antigen is still unknown. TCRdb's protein, taken from a much larger clone, differs from this DNA's translation at residue 6, likely owing to a read error; the protein displayed comes from the DNA.

This CDR3 spans 23 amino acids. Germline V gene lookup returns CDR1 TSWWSYY and CDR2 QGS. TCRdb reapplied CATT to the multiplex PCR reads. The table has 45,000 to 50,000 delta-chain clones, around 1.6% seen once. Bulk repertoires came from Vgamma9/Vdelta2+ or Vdelta2-negative gammadelta T cells flow-sorted from PBMC. Study-level results: Vdelta2-negative gammadelta repertoires, largely Vdelta1+, seemingly showed infection-driven waves of new clonal selection.

This receptor was identified in a pool of human donors (malaria-infected and uninfected, not separated). Sequencing was performed on gamma-delta T cells from blood. V and J are TRDV1 and TRDJ1, with D possibly matching TRDD2 (6 bases). The J gene, not given by TCRdb, was assigned here from a germline match of the nucleotide sequence. CDR3 bases: TGTGCTCTCGGGGAAGTTCCACTCCTACGAGGGGGGTGGGATTCAGCGTACACCGATAAACTCATCTTT. It codes for CALGEVPLLRGGWDSAYTDKLIF.